What follows are 22 T cell receptor beta chains derived from one specimen sequenced in a study of T cells in Graves' hyperthyroidism and ophthalmopathy (dated by TCRdb to the late 2010s). Library generation was performed with multiplex PCR. Reads for this sample came from an Illumina HiSeq 2000. The TCR beta CDR3 regions were amplified from the RNA transcripts. The first round of RT-PCR for the TCR CDR3 was performed with the HTBI primer set and the Qiagen OneStep RT-PCR kit. Clones were called with MiXCR by TCRdb after fastp trimmed the public reads at Q25, and only in-frame beta chains were retained. All rows with the same CDR3 protein become a single entry with the most common DNA and genes. The sample contains 500,000 to 600,000 distinct CDR3 sequences, approximately 49% of them found a single time. Roughly 45% of the sample belongs to the ten largest clones. The sequencing sample was made of peripheral blood or thyroid tissue (not recorded which). These receptors were taken from an adult woman with Graves' disease, either hyperthyroidism or ophthalmopathy (not recorded which).

The rearrangement uses TRBV7-3 and TRBJ1-1; 7 positions match TRBD1. The CDR3 totals 11 residues. Losses at the gene ends were 3 bases for V and 11 bases for J; bases not matched to a gene: 3. Germline V gene sequence: CDR1 SGHTA, CDR2 FQGTGA. CDR3 region: CASSLTGHAFF. The CDR3, as DNA: TGTGCCAGCAGCTTGACAGGGCATGCTTTCTTT. Together with reference TRBV7-3 and TRBJ1-1, the CDR3 gives the full variable domain: GAGVSQTPSNKVTEKGKYVELRCDPISGHTALYWYRQSLGQGPEFLIYFQGTGAADDSGLPNDRFFAVRPEGSVSTLKIQRTERGDSAVYLCASSLTGHAFFGQGTRLTVV.

This clonotype has at least ten counts. This chain links TRBV20-1 with TRBJ1-1, with 7 bases aligning to TRBD1. This CDR3 spans 13 amino acids. Germline-derived CDR1 and CDR2 are DFQATT and SNEGSKA (reference sequence). J lost 4 bases, V lost 2 bases, and 4 bases had no gene match. The CDR3 here is CSARKQGITEAFF. CDR3 nucleotides: TGCAGTGCTAGAAAACAGGGGATCACTGAAGCTTTCTTT.

A note on this clonotype: Since a much larger clone is just one base distant, this may be a read error. The CDR3, as DNA: TGTGCCGGCAGCGTAGCGGGAGGGGGGCACACTGAAGCTTTCTTT. Protein: CAGSVAGGGHTEAFF. The gene calls are TRBV9 and TRBJ1-1; a weak D match, TRBD1 (6 bases). This CDR3 has 15 amino acids. Germline loops: CDR1 SGDLS, CDR2 YYNGEE.

The V call is TRBV7-9, the J call TRBJ1-5, with D possibly being TRBD1 (5 bases). V shed 5 bases and J shed 2 bases, with 13 bases lying between them. CDR1 is SEHNR and CDR2 is FQNEAQ in the germline V gene (reference sequence). The CDR3 sequence is 15 residues long. In DNA form, the CDR3 reads TGTGCCAGCAGCCCGGGAGAGACAGGCAATCAGCCCCAGCATTTT. Residues: CASSPGETGNQPQHF.

The CDR3 loop reads CSASSDGGLTNTGELFF. CDR3 sequence (DNA): TGCAGTGCCAGCAGCGATGGGGGACTAACGAACACCGGGGAGCTGTTTTTT. This rearrangement joins TRBV29-1 to TRBJ2-2; 7 nucleotides match TRBD2. The CDR3 is 17 residues long. Looked up from germline, CDR1 is SQVTM and CDR2 is ANQGSEA.

As concerns this clonotype: The CDR3 does not end in the conserved phenylalanine or tryptophan, so this is likely a read error. The chain couples TRBV12-3 or TRBV12-4 to TRBJ1-2, with D tentatively TRBD1 (6 bases). V was cut by 6 bases and J by 4 bases, with 12 bases left in between. This CDR3 spans 13 amino acids. The CDR3 nucleotides read TGTGCCAGCAGATCTGACAGGACCTATGGCTACACCGTC. As protein: CASRSDRTYGYTV.

This clonotype showed up just a few times. This sequence joins TRBV2 and TRBJ1-1; D is possibly TRBD1 (6 bases). CDR1 and CDR2 from the germline V gene are SNHLY and FYNNEI. V was cut by 7 bases and J by 0 bases, with 12 bases left in between. There are 14 residues in the CDR3. CDR3 sequence (DNA): TGTGCCAGCAATCAGGGGTCCATGAACACTGAAGCTTTCTTT. Translation gives CASNQGSMNTEAFF.

The rearrangement links TRBV20-1 to TRBJ2-2; 9 positions match TRBD2. Germline values: CDR1 DFQATT, CDR2 SNEGSKA (reference sequence). J was trimmed by 6 bases and V by 5 bases; bases with no gene match: 10. CDR3 size: 15 residues. The CDR3 loop reads CSAVAGAVLAGELFF. The CDR3 coding sequence is TGCAGTGCTGTAGCGGGAGCCGTCTTGGCCGGGGAGCTGTTTTTT.

This clonotype was detected ten times or more. V and J are TRBV20-1 and TRBJ1-1; D unclear. Germline loops: CDR1 DFQATT, CDR2 SNEGSKA (reference sequence). V was shortened by 0 bases and J by 1 base, with 9 bases between the two germline ends. This CDR3 is 14 amino acids long. The CDR3 sequence is CSARDPGRNTEAFF. The DNA of the CDR3 is TGCAGTGCTAGAGATCCGGGCAGGAACACTGAAGCTTTCTTT.

This clonotype came up once. Being one base from a much bigger clone, this may be a read error. This chain joins TRBV29-1 and TRBJ1-1, with a possible D match to TRBD1 (6 bases). This CDR3 has 14 residues. V dropped 7 bases and J dropped 4 bases, with 19 bases sitting between them. Germline CDR1 reads SQVTM; CDR2 reads ANQGSEA. The CDR3 spells CSAVRGGLGTEAFF. Written as DNA, the CDR3 is TGCAGCGCTGTGCGAGGGGGACTCGGCACTGAAGCTTTCTTT.

V is TRBV29-1 and J is TRBJ2-5, with 7 bases identical to TRBD1. The CDR3 totals 12 residues. Germline lookup yields CDR1 SQVTM and CDR2 ANQGSEA. The trim removed 6 bases at V and 7 bases at J, leaving 8 bases unmatched. The CDR3 sequence is CSVTTRGTTQYF. In nucleotides, the CDR3 is TGCAGCGTCACGACCAGGGGGACGACCCAGTACTTC. The complete variable domain, with remaining parts taken from reference TRBV29-1 and TRBJ2-5, reads SAVISQKPSRDICQRGTSLTIQCQVDSQVTMMFWYRQQPGQSLTLIATANQGSEATYESGFVIDKFPISRPNLTFSTLTVSNMSPEDSSIYLCSVTTRGTTQYFGPGTRLLVL.

This clonotype was counted at least ten times. The CDR3 sequence is CASSYPGNYGYTF. CDR3 coding DNA: TGTGCCAGCAGCTATCCCGGGAACTATGGCTACACCTTC. The J gene is TRBJ1-2, the V gene TRBV7-8; D is unclear. Germline CDR1 SGHVS, CDR2 FQNEAQ. V was shortened by 4 bases and J by 2 bases, with 8 bases between the two germline ends. The CDR3 spans 13 residues.

The chain is built from TRBV11-2 and TRBJ2-7, with 7 bases matching TRBD1. The germline V gene encodes CDR1 SGHAT and CDR2 FQNNGV. There are 16 residues in the CDR3. J lost 6 bases, V lost 1 base, and 12 bases had no gene match. The CDR3 spells CASSLGSTGLGGEQYF. CDR3 in DNA: TGTGCCAGCAGCTTAGGTTCGACAGGGTTGGGCGGCGAGCAGTACTTC.

This clonotype was detected ten times or more. J is TRBJ2-7 and V is TRBV10-2; the D is unclear. The CDR3 has 13 amino acids. Germline V gene data show CDR1 as WSHSY and CDR2 as SAAADI. V lost 4 bases to trimming and J lost 2 bases, with 9 bases between them. The CDR3 sequence: CASSGAGPYEQYF. The CDR3 DNA reads TGCGCCAGCAGTGGGGCAGGCCCCTACGAGCAGTACTTC.

This chain connects TRBV20-1 to TRBJ1-2; possible D gene TRBD1, 5 bases. Trimming took 6 bases from V and 6 from J, leaving 14 bases between them. Germline V gene lookup returns CDR1 DFQATT and CDR2 SNEGSKA (reference sequence). The CDR3 contains 12 residues. The CDR3 bases are TGCAGTGCCGCCGGGGGTGTTCATGGCTACACCTTC. This gives the protein CSAAGGVHGYTF.

The chain couples TRBV6-2 or TRBV6-3 to TRBJ1-2; 7 bases line up with TRBD1. Trimming removed 7 bases from V and 5 bases from J; junction bases left unmatched: 1. Germline V gives CDR1 MNHEY, CDR2 SVGEGT. CDR3 length: 11 residues. The CDR3 here is CASTGQYGYTF. The CDR3 region has the DNA TGTGCCAGCACGGGACAGTATGGCTACACCTTC.

This clonotype has only a few counts. The chain combines TRBV28 with TRBJ2-5; a weak D match, TRBD1 (6 bases). Trimming pared 6 bases from V and 2 bases from J, leaving 10 bases between. This CDR3 contains 13 residues. Germline V gene data show CDR1 as MDHEN and CDR2 as SYDVKM. CDR3 residues: CASSKTGQETQYF. In nucleotides, the CDR3 is TGTGCCAGCAGCAAGACAGGACAAGAGACCCAGTACTTC.

A few counts support this clonotype. This chain connects TRBV5-6 to TRBJ1-3; D remains unclear. The germline V and J ends were trimmed by 0 bases and 5 bases, with 6 bases remaining between them. The CDR3 has 13 amino acids. Germline lookup yields CDR1 SGHDT and CDR2 YYEEEE. The CDR3 region is CASSLAGRNTIYF. The DNA for the CDR3 is TGTGCCAGCAGCTTGGCAGGCCGAAACACCATATATTTT.

This clonotype has a single count. The V and J genes are TRBV29-1 and TRBJ2-7; a possible D gene is TRBD1 (6 bases). The V gene's germline CDR1 is SQVTM and CDR2 ANQGSEA. Trimming took 3 bases from V and 8 from J, leaving 20 bases between them. This CDR3 has 14 amino acids. This CDR3 reads CSVDKGSPGGKQYF. CDR3 bases: TGCAGCGTTGATAAGGGTTCTCCTGGGGGCAAGCAGTACTTC.

The gene calls are TRBV7-2 and TRBJ1-5; D is undetermined. Trimming shortened V by 3 bases and J by 11 bases, and 17 bases separated the two germline ends. The V gene's germline CDR1 is SGHTA and CDR2 FQGNSA. This CDR3 region has 14 residues. The CDR3 region is CASSFWRDAETQHF. For the CDR3, the DNA is TGTGCCAGCAGCTTCTGGCGGGATGCGGAGACCCAGCATTTT.

CDR3 coding DNA: TGCAGTGCCATCGGCACAGGCAGCTATGGCTACACCTTC. Protein: CSAIGTGSYGYTF. J is TRBJ1-2 and V is TRBV20-1, with D perhaps matching TRBD1 (5 bases). This CDR3 contains 13 residues. V was pared by 6 bases and J by 4 bases, with 15 bases between. Germline values: CDR1 DFQATT, CDR2 SNEGSKA (reference sequence).

The sample holds many counts of this clonotype. J is TRBJ1-5 and V is TRBV7-2; possible D gene TRBD1, 5 bases. The ends were cut back, 5 bases at V and 4 bases at J, with 21 bases in the middle. The CDR3 contains 17 residues. Germline CDR1 SGHTA, CDR2 FQGNSA. For the CDR3, the DNA is TGTGCCAGCAGCAACTCCCTCGGGGGGTGGAGGAATCAGCCCCAGCATTTT. This encodes CASSNSLGGWRNQPQHF.